Here is one TCR beta chain with its context. This sample was taken from a study of shared clonotypes between healthy human individuals. Generated by immunoSEQ multiplex PCR, the TCRdb table keeps only in-frame clones and is missing some. The table lists some 1 million clones, around 74% of them singletons. This clonotype was obtained from a young man in good health. Sequencing was done on a sample of memory CD4+ T cells sorted from blood. Specified subset: CD45RA-negative fraction.

CDR3 DNA sequence: TGTGCCAGCAGTGACAGCTTTTATAATTCACCCCTCCACTTT. This gives the protein CASSDSFYNSPLHF. V gene TRBV27 combines with J gene TRBJ1-6, with a possible D match to TRBD1 (5 bases). Trimming left V 5 bases short and J 4 bases short, with 9 bases between. CDR1 is MNHEY and CDR2 is SMNVEV in the germline V gene (reference sequence). CDR3 size: 14 residues.